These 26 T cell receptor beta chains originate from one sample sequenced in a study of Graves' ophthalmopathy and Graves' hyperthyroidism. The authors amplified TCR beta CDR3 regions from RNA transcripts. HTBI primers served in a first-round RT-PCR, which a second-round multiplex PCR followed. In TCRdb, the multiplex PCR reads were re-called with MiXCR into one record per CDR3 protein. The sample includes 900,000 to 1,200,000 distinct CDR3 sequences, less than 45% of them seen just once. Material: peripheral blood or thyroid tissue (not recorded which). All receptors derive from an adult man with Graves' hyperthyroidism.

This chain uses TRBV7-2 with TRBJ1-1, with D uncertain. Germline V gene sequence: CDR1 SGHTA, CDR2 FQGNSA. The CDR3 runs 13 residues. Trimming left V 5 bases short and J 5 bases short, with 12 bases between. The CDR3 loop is CASSMTSGTEAFF. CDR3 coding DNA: TGTGCCAGCAGCATGACTAGCGGGACTGAAGCTTTCTTT.

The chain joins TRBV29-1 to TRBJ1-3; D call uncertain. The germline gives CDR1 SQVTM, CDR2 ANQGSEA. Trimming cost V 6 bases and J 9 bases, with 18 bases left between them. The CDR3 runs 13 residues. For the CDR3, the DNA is TGCAGCGTGGCCGGACTAGCGGACCTCACCATATATTTT. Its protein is CSVAGLADLTIYF.

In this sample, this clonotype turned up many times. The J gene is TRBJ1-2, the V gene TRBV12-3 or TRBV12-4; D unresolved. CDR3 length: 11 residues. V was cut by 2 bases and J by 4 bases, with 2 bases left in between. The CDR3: CASSLSYGYTF. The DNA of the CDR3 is TGTGCCAGCAGTTTAAGCTATGGCTACACCTTC.

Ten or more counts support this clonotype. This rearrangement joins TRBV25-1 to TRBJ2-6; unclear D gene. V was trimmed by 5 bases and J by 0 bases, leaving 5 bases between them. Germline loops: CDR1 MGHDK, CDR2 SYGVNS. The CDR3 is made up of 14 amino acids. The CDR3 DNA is TGTGCCAGCAGTAAAAACTCTGGGGCCAACGTCCTGACTTTC. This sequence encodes CASSKNSGANVLTF.

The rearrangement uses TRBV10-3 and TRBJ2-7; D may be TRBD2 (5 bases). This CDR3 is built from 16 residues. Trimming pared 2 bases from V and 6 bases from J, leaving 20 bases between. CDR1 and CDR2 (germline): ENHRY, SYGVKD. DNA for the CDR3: TGTGCCATCAGTGAGGTTGCCCTAGCCCAAATCGGCGAGCAGTACTTC. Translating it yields CAISEVALAQIGEQYF.

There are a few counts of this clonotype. The CDR3 reads CASSKSTGTNEKLFF. CDR3 DNA sequence: TGCGCCAGCAGCAAGAGCACGGGAACTAATGAAAAACTGTTTTTT. This chain links TRBV4-1 with TRBJ1-4; D is undetermined. V was shortened by 5 bases and J by 1 base, with 11 bases between the two germline ends. The CDR3 is 15 amino acids. Germline CDR1 reads MGHRA; CDR2 reads YSYEKL.

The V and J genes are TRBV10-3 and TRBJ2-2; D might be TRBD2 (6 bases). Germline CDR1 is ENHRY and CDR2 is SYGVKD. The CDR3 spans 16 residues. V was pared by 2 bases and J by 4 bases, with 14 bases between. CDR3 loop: CAISERDLAATGELFF. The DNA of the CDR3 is TGTGCCATCAGTGAGCGGGACTTGGCGGCCACCGGGGAGCTGTTTTTT.

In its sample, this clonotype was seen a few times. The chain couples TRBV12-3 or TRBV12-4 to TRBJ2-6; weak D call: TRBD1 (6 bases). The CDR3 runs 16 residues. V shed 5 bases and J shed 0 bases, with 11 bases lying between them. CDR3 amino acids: CASSDRKSSGANVLTF. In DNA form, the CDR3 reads TGTGCCAGCAGTGACAGGAAAAGCTCTGGGGCCAACGTCCTGACTTTC.

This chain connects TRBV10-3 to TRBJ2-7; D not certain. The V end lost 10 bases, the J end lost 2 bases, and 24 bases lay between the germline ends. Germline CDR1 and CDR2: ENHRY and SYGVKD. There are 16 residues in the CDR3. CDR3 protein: CASTPGRSGITYEQYF. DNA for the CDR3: TGTGCCAGCACCCCCGGGCGCTCCGGCATTACCTACGAGCAGTACTTC.

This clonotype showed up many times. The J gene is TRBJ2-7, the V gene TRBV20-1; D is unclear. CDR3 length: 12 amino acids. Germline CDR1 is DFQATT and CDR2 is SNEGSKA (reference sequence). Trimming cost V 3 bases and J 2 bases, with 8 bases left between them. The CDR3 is CSARPETYEQYF. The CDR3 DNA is TGCAGTGCTAGGCCCGAGACCTACGAGCAGTACTTC.

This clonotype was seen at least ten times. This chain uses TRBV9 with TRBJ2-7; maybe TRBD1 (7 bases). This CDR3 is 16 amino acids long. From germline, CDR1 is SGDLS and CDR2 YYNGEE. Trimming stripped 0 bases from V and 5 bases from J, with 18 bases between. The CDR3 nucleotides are TGTGCCAGCAGCGTAGCTTTAGGACAGGAGGGCCACGAGCAGTACTTC. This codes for CASSVALGQEGHEQYF.

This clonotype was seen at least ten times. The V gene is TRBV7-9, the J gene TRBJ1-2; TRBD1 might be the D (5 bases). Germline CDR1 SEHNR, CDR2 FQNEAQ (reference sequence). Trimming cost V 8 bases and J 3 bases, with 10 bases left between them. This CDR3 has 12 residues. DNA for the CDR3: TGTGCCAGCTCGCGAGGGGACTATGGCTACACCTTC. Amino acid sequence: CASSRGDYGYTF.

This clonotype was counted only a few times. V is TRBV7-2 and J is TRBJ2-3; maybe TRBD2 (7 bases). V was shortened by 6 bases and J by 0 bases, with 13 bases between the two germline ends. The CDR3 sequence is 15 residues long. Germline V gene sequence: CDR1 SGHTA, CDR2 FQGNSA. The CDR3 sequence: CASSLGGASTDTQYF. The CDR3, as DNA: TGTGCCAGCAGTTTGGGGGGGGCCAGCACAGATACGCAGTATTTT. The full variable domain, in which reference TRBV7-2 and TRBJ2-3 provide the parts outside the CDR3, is GAGVSQSPSNKVTEKGKDVELRCDPISGHTALYWYRQSLGQGLEFLIYFQGNSAPDKSGLPSDRFSAERTGGSVSTLTIQRTQQEDSAVYLCASSLGGASTDTQYFGPGTRLTVL.

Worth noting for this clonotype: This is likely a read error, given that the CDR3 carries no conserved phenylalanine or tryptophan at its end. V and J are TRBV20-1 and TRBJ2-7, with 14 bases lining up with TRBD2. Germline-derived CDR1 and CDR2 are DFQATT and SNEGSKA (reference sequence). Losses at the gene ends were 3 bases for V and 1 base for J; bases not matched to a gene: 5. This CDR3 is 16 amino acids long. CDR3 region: CSASGLAGGPSYEQYL. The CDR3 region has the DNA TGCAGTGCTAGCGGACTAGCGGGGGGACCTTCCTACGAGCAGTACCTC.

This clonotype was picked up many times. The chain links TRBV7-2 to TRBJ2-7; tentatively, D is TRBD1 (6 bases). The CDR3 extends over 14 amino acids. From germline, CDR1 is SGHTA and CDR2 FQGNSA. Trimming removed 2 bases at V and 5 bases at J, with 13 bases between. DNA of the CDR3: TGTGCCAGCAGCTTAAGGGCAGGGGCCAACGAGCAGTACTTC. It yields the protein CASSLRAGANEQYF. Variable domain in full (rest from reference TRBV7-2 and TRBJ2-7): GAGVSQSPSNKVTEKGKDVELRCDPISGHTALYWYRQSLGQGLEFLIYFQGNSAPDKSGLPSDRFSAERTGGSVSTLTIQRTQQEDSAVYLCASSLRAGANEQYFGPGTRLTVT.

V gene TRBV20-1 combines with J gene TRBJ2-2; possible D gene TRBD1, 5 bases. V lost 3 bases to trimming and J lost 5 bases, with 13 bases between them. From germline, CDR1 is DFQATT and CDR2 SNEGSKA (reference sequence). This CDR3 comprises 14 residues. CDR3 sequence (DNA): TGCAGTGCTAGTCAGGGTTCTTTAACCGGGGAGCTGTTTTTT. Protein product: CSASQGSLTGELFF.

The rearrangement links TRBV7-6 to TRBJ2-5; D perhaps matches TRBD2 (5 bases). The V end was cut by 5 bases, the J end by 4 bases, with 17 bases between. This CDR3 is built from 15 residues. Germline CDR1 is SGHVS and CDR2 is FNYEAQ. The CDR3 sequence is CASSVVGGRAETQYF. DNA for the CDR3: TGTGCCAGCAGCGTTGTAGGCGGGCGAGCAGAGACCCAGTACTTC.

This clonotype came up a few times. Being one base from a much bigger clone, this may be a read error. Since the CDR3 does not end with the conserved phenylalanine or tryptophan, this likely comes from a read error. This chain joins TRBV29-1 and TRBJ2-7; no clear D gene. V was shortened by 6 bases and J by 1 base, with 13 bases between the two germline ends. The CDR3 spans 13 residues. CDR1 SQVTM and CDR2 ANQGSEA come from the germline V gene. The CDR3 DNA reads TGCAGCGTCTTGCCCGGCAGATCCTACGAGCAGTACCTC. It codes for CSVLPGRSYEQYL.

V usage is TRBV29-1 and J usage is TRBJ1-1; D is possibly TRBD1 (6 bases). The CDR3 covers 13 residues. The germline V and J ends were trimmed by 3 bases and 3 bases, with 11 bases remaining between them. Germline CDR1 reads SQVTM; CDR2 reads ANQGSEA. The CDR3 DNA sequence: TGCAGCGTTGAGGGGGCGGGGGACACTGAAGCTTTCTTT. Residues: CSVEGAGDTEAFF. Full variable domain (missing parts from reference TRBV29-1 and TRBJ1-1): SAVISQKPSRDICQRGTSLTIQCQVDSQVTMMFWYRQQPGQSLTLIATANQGSEATYESGFVIDKFPISRPNLTFSTLTVSNMSPEDSSIYLCSVEGAGDTEAFFGQGTRLTVV.

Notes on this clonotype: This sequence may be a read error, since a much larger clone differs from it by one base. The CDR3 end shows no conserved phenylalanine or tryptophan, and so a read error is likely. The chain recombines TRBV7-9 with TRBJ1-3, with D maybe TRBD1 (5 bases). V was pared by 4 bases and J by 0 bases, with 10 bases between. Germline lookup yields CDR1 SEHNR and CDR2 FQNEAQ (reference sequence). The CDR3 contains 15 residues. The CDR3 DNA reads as TGTGCCAGCAGCTCGGGACGGAACTCTGGAAACACCATATATCTT. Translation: CASSSGRNSGNTIYL.

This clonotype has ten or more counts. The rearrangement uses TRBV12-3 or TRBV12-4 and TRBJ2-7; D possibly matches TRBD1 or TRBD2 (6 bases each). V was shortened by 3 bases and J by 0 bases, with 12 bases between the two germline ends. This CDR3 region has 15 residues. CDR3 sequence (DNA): TGTGCCAGCAGTTTGAGGGGGGCAAGCTCCTACGAGCAGTACTTC. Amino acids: CASSLRGASSYEQYF.

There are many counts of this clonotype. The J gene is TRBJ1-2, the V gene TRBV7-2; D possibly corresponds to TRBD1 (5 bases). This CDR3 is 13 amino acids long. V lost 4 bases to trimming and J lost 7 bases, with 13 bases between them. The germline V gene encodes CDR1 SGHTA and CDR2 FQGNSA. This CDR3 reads CASSSLGGVGYTF. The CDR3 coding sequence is TGTGCCAGCAGCTCCCTCGGGGGTGTTGGCTACACCTTC.

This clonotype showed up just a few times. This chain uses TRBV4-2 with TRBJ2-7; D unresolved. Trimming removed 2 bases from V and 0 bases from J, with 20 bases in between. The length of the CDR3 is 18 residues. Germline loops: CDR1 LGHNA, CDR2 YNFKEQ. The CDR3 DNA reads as TGTGCCAGCAGCCAACTACCTCTCCCCCTCGACAACTCCTACGAGCAGTACTTC. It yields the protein CASSQLPLPLDNSYEQYF.

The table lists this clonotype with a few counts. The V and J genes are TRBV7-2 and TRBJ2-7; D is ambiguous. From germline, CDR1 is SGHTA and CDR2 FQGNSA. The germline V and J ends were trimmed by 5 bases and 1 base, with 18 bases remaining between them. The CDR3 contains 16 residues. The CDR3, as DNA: TGTGCCAGCAGCCAGGAAGGAGAGGCCCGATCCTACGAGCAGTACTTC. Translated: CASSQEGEARSYEQYF.

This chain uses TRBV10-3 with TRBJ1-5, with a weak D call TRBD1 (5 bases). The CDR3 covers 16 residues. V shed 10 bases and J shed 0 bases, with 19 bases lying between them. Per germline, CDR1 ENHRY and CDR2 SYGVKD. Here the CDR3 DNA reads TGTGCCAGCGGGGGGTTTGGGAAATATAGCAATCAGCCCCAGCATTTT. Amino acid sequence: CASGGFGKYSNQPQHF.

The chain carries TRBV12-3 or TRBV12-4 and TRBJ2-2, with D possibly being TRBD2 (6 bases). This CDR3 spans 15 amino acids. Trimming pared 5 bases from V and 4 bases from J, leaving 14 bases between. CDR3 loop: CASSLGTAPTGELFF. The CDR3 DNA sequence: TGTGCCAGCAGTCTCGGGACTGCCCCCACCGGGGAGCTGTTTTTT.